The 29 T cell receptor beta chains given below trace back to one sample, sequenced in a study of blood T cell repertoires in COVID-19. Method: immunoSEQ multiplex PCR; TCRdb's copy keeps in-frame clones and lacks some. The sample carries a few hundred thousand clones, roughly 90% recorded once. Specimen: peripheral blood. All receptors derive from a man between 65 and 79 years old with acute or convalescent COVID-19.

The chain couples TRBV28 to TRBJ2-7; 9 bases line up with TRBD2. Losses at the gene ends were 5 bases for V and 1 base for J; bases not matched to a gene: 6. The CDR3 contains 15 residues. Looked up from germline, CDR1 is MDHEN and CDR2 is SYDVKM. The CDR3 bases are TGTGCCAGCAGTCGGACTAGCGCGGGATCCTACGAGCAGTACTTC. As protein: CASSRTSAGSYEQYF.

The genes are TRBV9 and TRBJ2-3, with TRBD2 identical over 10 bases. This CDR3 contains 16 residues. The junction had 10 bases not matched to a gene; V was cut back by 3 bases and J by 6 bases. CDR1 is SGDLS and CDR2 is YYNGEE in the germline V gene. The CDR3 region is CASSANLAGAFDTQYF. CDR3 DNA: TGTGCCAGCAGCGCGAATCTAGCGGGAGCTTTCGATACGCAGTATTTT.

This chain links TRBV18 with TRBJ1-1; TRBD1 matches at 8 bases. Per the germline V gene, CDR1 is KGHSH and CDR2 is LQKENI. The V segment lost 8 bases and the J segment 2 bases; nucleotides outside the gene matches: 4. The CDR3 has 13 residues. The CDR3 loop is CASRTGLNTEAFF. CDR3 nucleotide sequence: TGTGCCAGCCGGACAGGGTTAAACACTGAAGCTTTCTTT.

The rearrangement uses TRBV5-1 and TRBJ1-1, with TRBD1 matching 8 bases. The CDR3 has 14 residues. Germline CDR1 SGHRS, CDR2 YFSETQ. J was trimmed by 7 bases and V by 8 bases; bases with no gene match: 13. CDR3: CASGDSGGAGEAFF. The DNA for the CDR3 is TGCGCCAGTGGTGACTCAGGGGGCGCTGGTGAAGCTTTCTTT.

The J gene is TRBJ2-3, the V gene TRBV7-3; TRBD2 might be the D (6 bases). The length of the CDR3 is 15 residues. V shed 1 base and J shed 3 bases, with 11 bases lying between them. The germline V gene has CDR1 SGHTA and CDR2 FQGTGA. CDR3 sequence reads: CASSLNNGGTDTQYF. The DNA of the CDR3 is TGTGCCAGCAGCTTAAATAACGGAGGGACAGATACGCAGTATTTT.

The chain recombines TRBV7-2 with TRBJ2-5; the match to TRBD1 covers 9 bases. Germline-derived CDR1 and CDR2 are SGHTA and FQGNSA. V lost 8 bases to trimming and J lost 4 bases; unmatched junction nucleotides: 5. There are 13 residues in the CDR3. The chain's CDR3 is CASGGDRAETQYF. For the CDR3, the DNA is TGTGCCAGCGGGGGGGACAGGGCAGAGACCCAGTACTTC.

This sequence joins TRBV6-5 and TRBJ2-7; TRBD2 might be the D (5 bases). The ends were cut back, 6 bases at V and 3 bases at J, with 15 bases in the middle. Germline CDR1 and CDR2: MNHEY and SVGAGI. The CDR3 has 14 amino acids. In DNA, the CDR3 is TGTGCCAGCAGCCGAGAACCGGGGAACTACGAGCAGTACTTC. Its translation: CASSREPGNYEQYF.

This CDR3 is CASSGPGSSPYEQYF. CDR3 sequence (DNA): TGTGCCAGCAGTGGACCGGGGTCGTCGCCCTACGAGCAGTACTTC. The chain employs TRBV28 and TRBJ2-7; the D gene is possibly TRBD2 (5 bases). The V gene's germline CDR1 is MDHEN and CDR2 SYDVKM. Trimming removed 5 bases from V and 2 bases from J, with 16 bases in between. The CDR3 is 15 amino acids.

The chain combines TRBV2 with TRBJ1-1; D unresolved. Germline CDR1 and CDR2: SNHLY and FYNNEI. The CDR3 is made up of 14 amino acids. The V end was cut by 6 bases, the J end by 3 bases, with 14 bases between. The CDR3 sequence: CASRVDFEDTEAFF. CDR3 DNA sequence: TGTGCCAGCAGGGTGGACTTTGAGGACACTGAAGCTTTCTTT.

V is TRBV12-3 or TRBV12-4 and J is TRBJ2-2; D is ambiguous. The CDR3 extends over 12 amino acids. V was clipped by 2 bases and J by 6 bases, with 4 bases between them. The CDR3 region is CASSLLAGELFF. The CDR3 coding sequence is TGTGCCAGCAGTTTATTAGCCGGGGAGCTGTTTTTT.

This chain connects TRBV19 to TRBJ1-1; D possibly corresponds to TRBD1 (6 bases). Germline CDR1 is LNHDA and CDR2 is SQIVND (reference sequence). The length of the CDR3 is 13 residues. V was trimmed by 7 bases and J by 10 bases, leaving 19 bases between them. CDR3 sequence reads: CASTERGALVAFF. In DNA form, the CDR3 reads TGTGCCAGTACCGAACGGGGGGCGCTGGTAGCTTTCTTT.

This rearrangement joins TRBV6-5 to TRBJ1-1; TRBD1 matches at 8 bases. Germline CDR1 is MNHEY and CDR2 is SVGAGI. CDR3 size: 15 residues. With 6 bases clipped from V and 1 base from J, the junction kept 7 bases outside the gene matches. The CDR3 DNA sequence: TGTGCCAGCAGGAACAGGGGGGGAAGGAACACTGAAGCTTTCTTT. It codes for CASRNRGGRNTEAFF.

The chain recombines TRBV4-1 with TRBJ2-1, with D maybe TRBD2 (7 bases). The length of the CDR3 is 19 residues. Germline V lookup: CDR1 MGHRA, CDR2 YSYEKL. Trimming removed 3 bases at V and 0 bases at J, with 21 bases between. This chain's CDR3 is CASSQVPLGGVASYNEQFF. The CDR3 DNA follows: TGCGCCAGCAGCCAGGTCCCCTTAGGGGGGGTCGCCTCCTACAATGAGCAGTTCTTC.

The J gene is TRBJ1-5, the V gene TRBV19; tentative D call: TRBD1 (5 bases). Trimming cost V 6 bases and J 9 bases, with 15 bases left between them. The CDR3 covers 13 residues. The germline gives CDR1 LNHDA, CDR2 SQIVND (reference sequence). This CDR3 reads CASRLDMFGPQHF. As DNA, the CDR3 is TGTGCCAGTAGATTGGACATGTTTGGGCCCCAGCATTTT.

The chain links TRBV6-5 to TRBJ2-2; TRBD1 matches 7 bases. Germline-derived CDR1 and CDR2 are MNHEY and SVGAGI. This CDR3 is 13 amino acids long. The V segment lost 7 bases and the J segment 4 bases; nucleotides outside the gene matches: 3. CDR3 in amino acids: CASIPGGTGELFF. The CDR3, as DNA: TGTGCCAGCATCCCAGGGGGCACCGGGGAGCTGTTTTTT.

The rearrangement uses TRBV7-9 and TRBJ1-2, with no clear D. The CDR3 has 16 amino acids. Germline V CDR1 and CDR2: SEHNR, FQNEAQ (reference sequence). V lost 5 bases and J lost 0, with 16 bases in between. The CDR3 loop is CASSLMGALANYGYTF. CDR3 nucleotides: TGTGCCAGCAGCCTTATGGGCGCCTTAGCTAACTATGGCTACACCTTC.

The CDR3 nucleotides are TGTGCCAGCAGCCACTCCCCACCCTCGACAGTCGCCAGCAATCAGCCCCAGCATTTT. It encodes CASSHSPPSTVASNQPQHF. V gene TRBV6-6 combines with J gene TRBJ1-5; TRBD1 might be the D (5 bases). Germline V gene lookup returns CDR1 MNHNY and CDR2 SVGAGI (reference sequence). The CDR3 contains 19 residues. V lost 6 bases, J lost 1 base, and 25 bases lay in between.

The chain links TRBV5-5 to TRBJ1-2, with 7 bases lining up with TRBD1. Germline loops: CDR1 SGHKS, CDR2 YYEKEE (reference sequence). V trimming: 4 bases; J trimming: 5 bases; junction bases outside the gene matches: 5. The CDR3 has 13 amino acids. The CDR3 DNA reads TGTGCCAGCAGCACGGGACAGCAGTATGGCTACACCTTC. It translates to CASSTGQQYGYTF.

The V and J genes are TRBV20-1 and TRBJ2-1; D is uncertain. From germline, CDR1 is DFQATT and CDR2 SNEGSKA (reference sequence). V was cut by 3 bases and J by 0 bases, with 18 bases left in between. The CDR3 spans 17 residues. CDR3 sequence (DNA): TGCAGTGCTAGTCCCCCTGCCCTTCGGAGCTCCTACAATGAGCAGTTCTTC. This sequence encodes CSASPPALRSSYNEQFF.

The chain recombines TRBV11-2 with TRBJ2-7, with D possibly being TRBD2 (6 bases). Germline lookup yields CDR1 SGHAT and CDR2 FQNNGV. The CDR3 is 14 amino acids. Trimming removed 3 bases from V and 1 base from J, with 10 bases in between. This chain's CDR3 is CASSFVRESYEQYF. In DNA, the CDR3 is TGTGCCAGCAGCTTTGTCCGGGAGTCCTACGAGCAGTACTTC.

This clone was seen only once. At the DNA level, this CDR3 is encoded by other sequences in the same sample as well. The chain carries TRBV18 and TRBJ2-7; the D gene is possibly TRBD1 (6 bases). The CDR3 spans 12 residues. Deletions cut 3 bases from V and 3 bases from J, with 6 bases between. Per germline, CDR1 KGHSH and CDR2 LQKENI. In nucleotides, the CDR3 is TGTGCCAGCTCACCGACAGGCTACGAGCAGTACTTC. This translates into CASSPTGYEQYF. Looking up the rest from reference TRBV18 and TRBJ2-7 gives the full variable domain: NAGVMQNPRHLVRRRGQEARLRCSPMKGHSHVYWYRQLPEEGLKFMVYLQKENIIDESGMPKERFSAEFPKEGPSILRIQQVVRGDSAAYFCASSPTGYEQYFGPGTRLTVT.

The gene calls are TRBV28 and TRBJ2-1; TRBD2 agrees at 8 bases. The CDR3 covers 16 residues. Trimming at V came to 7 bases and at J to 7 bases, leaving 15 bases not matched to a gene. Germline CDR1 reads MDHEN; CDR2 reads SYDVKM. The CDR3 loop reads CASTPRGAGGRNEQFF. As DNA, the CDR3 is TGTGCCAGCACCCCCCGGGGGGCGGGAGGAAGGAATGAGCAGTTCTTC. Complete variable domain (other parts from reference TRBV28 and TRBJ2-1): DVKVTQSSRYLVKRTGEKVFLECVQDMDHENMFWYRQDPGLGLRLIYFSYDVKMKEKGDIPEGYSVSREKKERFSLILESASTNQTSMYLCASTPRGAGGRNEQFFGPGTRLTVL.

The chain links TRBV5-5 to TRBJ1-5; the D gene is possibly TRBD1 (5 bases). The CDR3 covers 15 residues. V shed 4 bases and J shed 0 bases, with 11 bases lying between them. The germline gives CDR1 SGHKS, CDR2 YYEKEE (reference sequence). Here the CDR3 reads CASSPADSSNQPQHF. CDR3 DNA sequence: TGTGCCAGCAGCCCAGCCGACAGTAGCAATCAGCCCCAGCATTTT.

The chain combines TRBV7-9 with TRBJ2-7; TRBD1 might be the D (5 bases). Trimming removed 5 bases at V and 3 bases at J, with 11 bases between. Looked up from germline, CDR1 is SEHNR and CDR2 is FQNEAQ (reference sequence). The CDR3 contains 13 residues. The DNA for the CDR3 is TGTGCCAGCAGCATGTCAGACAGCTACGAGCAGTACTTC. This encodes CASSMSDSYEQYF.

The CDR3 loop is CAAGGETYNEQFF. CDR3 nucleotides: TGCGCTGCGGGGGGGGAAACCTACAATGAGCAGTTCTTC. The V call is TRBV4-1, the J call TRBJ2-1; 9 bases line up with TRBD2. The CDR3 length is 13 residues. Per germline, CDR1 MGHRA and CDR2 YSYEKL.

The chain has TRBV7-3 and TRBJ1-1; D perhaps matches TRBD1 (6 bases). Trimming pared 4 bases from V and 4 bases from J, leaving 13 bases between. Looked up from germline, CDR1 is SGHTA and CDR2 is FQGTGA. The CDR3 runs 14 residues. This chain's CDR3 is CASSSDSWSTEAFF. In DNA, the CDR3 is TGTGCCAGCAGCTCGGACAGCTGGAGCACTGAAGCTTTCTTT.

For this clone: Other DNA sequences from this sample encode an identical CDR3 as well. The chain carries TRBV5-6 and TRBJ1-1; 8 bases align to TRBD1. Germline lookup yields CDR1 SGHDT and CDR2 YYEEEE. After removal of 4 bases from V and 1 base from J, the junction contained 6 bases not matched to a gene. CDR3 size: 15 residues. The CDR3 DNA reads TGTGCCAGCAGCCTCTGGGACAGGCAGAACACTGAAGCTTTCTTT. Protein sequence: CASSLWDRQNTEAFF.

This clone was counted a few times. The rearrangement uses TRBV6-5 and TRBJ1-2; D remains unclear. V gave up 7 bases and J gave up 8 bases, with 20 bases separating them. This CDR3 is 14 amino acids long. CDR1 is MNHEY, CDR2 SVGAGI, per germline. This chain's CDR3 is CASTAYGEVEGYTF. The DNA for the CDR3 is TGTGCCAGCACCGCATACGGGGAAGTGGAAGGCTACACCTTC.

This clone was found once. The rearrangement links TRBV20-1 to TRBJ2-1; the D gene is possibly TRBD2 (5 bases). Deletions cut 7 bases from V and 7 bases from J, with 11 bases between. CDR3 length: 11 residues. In germline, CDR1 is DFQATT, CDR2 SNEGSKA (reference sequence). This chain's CDR3 is CSGIALNEQFF. The CDR3 nucleotides read TGCAGTGGCATAGCGTTGAATGAGCAGTTCTTC.